Presented here are 31 T cell receptor beta chains from one specimen sequenced in a study of shared clonotypes between healthy human individuals. Profiling relied on immunoSEQ multiplex PCR, and the TCRdb table lists in-frame clones only, not all of them. The sample has hundreds of thousands of clones, 74% seen once. Material: memory CD4+ T cells sorted from blood. This sample's subset: CD45RA-negative fraction. The receptors were sampled from a woman between 25 and 40 years old in good health.

The chain recombines TRBV28 with TRBJ1-1, with 7 bases identical to TRBD1. The germline CDR1 and CDR2 sequences are MDHEN and SYDVKM. The ends lost 6 bases at V and 5 bases at J; junction bases unmatched: 15. CDR3 size: 16 residues. In nucleotides, the CDR3 is TGTGCCAGCAGACCAGGTCGGTCAGGGGGATGGACTGAAGCTTTCTTT. The encoded protein is CASRPGRSGGWTEAFF.

This sequence joins TRBV28 and TRBJ2-7; D is possibly TRBD2 (9 bases). CDR3 size: 18 residues. Germline CDR1 MDHEN, CDR2 SYDVKM. V was cut by 8 bases and J by 4 bases, with 30 bases left in between. The CDR3 nucleotides are TGTGCCAGCCGTGACAGGGGAGGAAGAAGCGGGAGGCTTTACGAGCAGTACTTC. Translation gives CASRDRGGRSGRLYEQYF.

This chain connects TRBV9 to TRBJ2-1; D possibly corresponds to TRBD1 (6 bases). Looked up from germline, CDR1 is SGDLS and CDR2 is YYNGEE. This CDR3 has 15 residues. Trimming took 2 bases from V and 5 from J, leaving 14 bases between them. CDR3 sequence reads: CASSVHARDNNEQFF. In DNA form, the CDR3 reads TGTGCCAGCAGCGTCCACGCCCGGGACAACAATGAGCAGTTCTTC. Based on the CDR3 plus reference TRBV9 and TRBJ2-1, the full variable domain is DSGVTQTPKHLITATGQRVTLRCSPRSGDLSVYWYQQSLDQGLQFLIQYYNGEERAKGNILERFSAQQFPDLHSELNLSSLELGDSALYFCASSVHARDNNEQFFGPGTRLTVL.

The chain joins TRBV30 to TRBJ1-5; no clear D gene. In germline, CDR1 is GTSNPN, CDR2 SVGIG (reference sequence). Trimming removed 2 bases at V and 6 bases at J, with 11 bases between. The CDR3 sequence is 13 residues long. The CDR3 DNA reads TGTGCCTGGAGTCCCTCCCATGGTCAGCCCCAGCATTTT. Protein sequence: CAWSPSHGQPQHF.

The chain carries TRBV7-2 and TRBJ2-7; D not resolved. The germline V gene has CDR1 SGHTA and CDR2 FQGNSA. The CDR3 is 11 residues long. The V and J ends lost 3 bases and 5 bases respectively, with 5 bases between them. CDR3 DNA: TGTGCCAGCAGCTTTTGGCACGAGCAGTACTTC. Its protein product is CASSFWHEQYF. Looking up the rest from reference TRBV7-2 and TRBJ2-7 gives the full variable domain: GAGVSQSPSNKVTEKGKDVELRCDPISGHTALYWYRQSLGQGLEFLIYFQGNSAPDKSGLPSDRFSAERTGGSVSTLTIQRTQQEDSAVYLCASSFWHEQYFGPGTRLTVT.

V gene TRBV6-5 combines with J gene TRBJ2-7; the D gene is possibly TRBD1 (5 bases). V gave up 0 bases and J gave up 2 bases, with 11 bases separating them. Germline V gives CDR1 MNHEY, CDR2 SVGAGI. The length of the CDR3 is 15 residues. CDR3 coding DNA: TGTGCCAGCAGTTACTCGAGTGACAGAACCTACGAGCAGTACTTC. Its translation: CASSYSSDRTYEQYF.

CDR3 amino acids: CASSLVAGTNTEAFF. The CDR3 DNA is TGCGCCAGCAGCTTGGTCGCGGGTACGAACACTGAAGCTTTCTTT. V and J are TRBV5-1 and TRBJ1-1, with D uncertain. Trimming took 0 bases from V and 1 from J, leaving 10 bases between them. Germline V gene lookup returns CDR1 SGHRS and CDR2 YFSETQ. There are 15 residues in the CDR3.

The chain recombines TRBV6-5 with TRBJ2-7, with unresolved D. The V gene lost 5 bases and the J gene lost 7 bases, with 15 bases spanning the gap. Germline CDR1 and CDR2: MNHEY and SVGAGI. The length of the CDR3 is 13 residues. CDR3 amino acids: CASSRYGQLEQYF. The CDR3 nucleotides read TGTGCCAGCAGTCGGTATGGCCAGCTTGAGCAGTACTTC.

About this clone: Since a much larger clone is just one base distant, this may be a read error. V and J are TRBV7-8 and TRBJ2-2; no clear D. Germline V lookup: CDR1 SGHVS, CDR2 FQNEAQ. V was cut by 2 bases and J by 5 bases, with 3 bases left in between. This CDR3 has 12 amino acids. This CDR3 reads CASSLITGELFF. The CDR3 region has the DNA TGTGCCAGCAGCTTAATTACCGGGGAGCTGTTTTTT.

The chain has TRBV5-1 and TRBJ2-5, with TRBD2 identical over 14 bases. The CDR3 spans 15 residues. With V trimmed by 4 bases and J by 4 bases, 3 bases remained unmatched. Germline V gene lookup returns CDR1 SGHRS and CDR2 YFSETQ. In DNA form, the CDR3 reads TGCGCCAGCAGCCCGGGGACTAGCGGGAGAGAGACCCAGTACTTC. Protein sequence: CASSPGTSGRETQYF.

V is TRBV11-2 and J is TRBJ2-1, with TRBD1 matching 9 bases. CDR3 size: 15 residues. CDR1 is SGHAT and CDR2 is FQNNGV in the germline V gene. V was pared by 6 bases and J by 8 bases, with 11 bases of the junction left unmatched. CDR3 amino acids: CASRRGQGLTYEQFF. CDR3 coding DNA: TGTGCCAGCAGACGGGGACAGGGACTTACATATGAGCAGTTCTTC.

The chain employs TRBV28 and TRBJ1-2; D perhaps matches TRBD1 (6 bases). Germline assignment: CDR1 MDHEN and CDR2 SYDVKM. CDR3 length: 13 residues. V dropped 0 bases and J dropped 8 bases, with 10 bases sitting between them. The CDR3 DNA reads TGTGCCAGCAGTTTATGGGAGGGGGACGGCTACACCTTC. It encodes CASSLWEGDGYTF.

The chain links TRBV19 to TRBJ2-7, with 7 bases lining up with TRBD2. V trimming: 4 bases; J trimming: 7 bases; junction bases outside the gene matches: 7. From germline, CDR1 is LNHDA and CDR2 SQIVND (reference sequence). The CDR3 extends over 13 amino acids. The CDR3 loop is CASSNAGAREQYF. The CDR3 coding sequence is TGTGCCAGTAGTAATGCGGGAGCAAGGGAGCAGTACTTC.

The chain combines TRBV6-5 with TRBJ2-7; D is uncertain. The CDR3 loop spans 12 amino acids. Germline V gene lookup returns CDR1 MNHEY and CDR2 SVGAGI. Trimming took off 11 bases at V and 0 bases at J, with 11 bases between the two ends. The CDR3 spells CAAESSSYEQYF. In nucleotides, the CDR3 is TGTGCCGCCGAATCAAGCTCCTACGAGCAGTACTTC.

The V and J genes are TRBV19 and TRBJ2-7; 8 positions match TRBD1. Germline lookup yields CDR1 LNHDA and CDR2 SQIVND (reference sequence). The CDR3 sequence is 15 residues long. Trimming at V came to 5 bases and at J to 3 bases, leaving 9 bases not matched to a gene. The CDR3 reads CASSSVGQGFYEQYF. The CDR3 DNA sequence: TGTGCCAGTAGTTCCGTAGGACAGGGATTCTACGAGCAGTACTTC. Drawing the rest from reference TRBV19 and TRBJ2-7, the complete variable domain is DGGITQSPKYLFRKEGQNVTLSCEQNLNHDAMYWYRQDPGQGLRLIYYSQIVNDFQKGDIAEGYSVSREKKESFPLTVTSAQKNPTAFYLCASSSVGQGFYEQYFGPGTRLTVT.

This clone was seen repeatedly, ten times or more. The chain employs TRBV6-4 and TRBJ2-5; possibly TRBD2 for D (6 bases). This CDR3 contains 13 residues. V gave up 5 bases and J gave up 5 bases, with 12 bases separating them. The germline CDR1 and CDR2 sequences are MRHNA and SNTAGT. Here the CDR3 reads CASSPDGGETQYF. The CDR3 DNA is TGTGCCAGCAGTCCCGATGGGGGGGAGACCCAGTACTTC.

The genes are TRBV5-1 and TRBJ2-1; D ambiguous. Trimming pared 0 bases from V and 7 bases from J, leaving 2 bases between. Germline CDR1 and CDR2: SGHRS and YFSETQ. The CDR3 has 11 residues. The CDR3 spells CASSLANEQFF. The CDR3 DNA follows: TGCGCCAGCAGCTTGGCGAATGAGCAGTTCTTC.

This clone appeared a few times. The chain uses TRBV2 and TRBJ2-5, with 9 bases lining up with TRBD2. Germline V gene lookup returns CDR1 SNHLY and CDR2 FYNNEI. The CDR3 is 14 amino acids. The V gene end was trimmed by 7 bases and the J gene end by 4 bases; junction bases not matched to a gene: 7. Written as DNA, the CDR3 is TGTGCCAGCATTCCTCCGGGACTAGCAGAGACCCAGTACTTC. It is translated as CASIPPGLAETQYF.

This chain links TRBV5-1 with TRBJ2-5; D is undetermined. The germline V gene encodes CDR1 SGHRS and CDR2 YFSETQ. The CDR3 covers 14 residues. The ends were cut back, 2 bases at V and 0 bases at J, with 8 bases in the middle. In nucleotides, the CDR3 is TGCGCCAGCAGCTTTCACACTGACCAAGAGACCCAGTACTTC. This codes for CASSFHTDQETQYF.

This clone was counted between two and nine times. The V call is TRBV6-6, the J call TRBJ2-7, with 7 nucleotides matching TRBD1. The germline V gene has CDR1 MNHNY and CDR2 SVGAGI (reference sequence). This CDR3 spans 12 amino acids. V shed 5 bases and J 7 bases; nucleotides not matched to a gene: 5. Here the CDR3 DNA reads TGTGCCAGCAGTCAACAGGGGTGGGAGCAGTACTTC. Its protein product is CASSQQGWEQYF.

This clone was observed a handful of times. V is TRBV28 and J is TRBJ2-2; possible D gene TRBD2, 6 bases. CDR3 length: 15 amino acids. Trimming removed 8 bases from V and 4 bases from J, with 17 bases in between. The germline V gene encodes CDR1 MDHEN and CDR2 SYDVKM. CDR3 sequence (DNA): TGTGCCAGCTCGAAACCCGGGACTTCCACCGGGGAGCTGTTTTTT. It specifies CASSKPGTSTGELFF.

The chain uses TRBV4-1 and TRBJ2-1, with 7 positions matching TRBD1. The V gene end was trimmed by 6 bases and the J gene end by 8 bases; junction bases not matched to a gene: 7. CDR1 and CDR2 (germline): MGHRA, YSYEKL. The CDR3 is made up of 13 amino acids. The chain's CDR3 is CASRLQGIDEQFF. The CDR3 DNA reads as TGCGCCAGCAGATTACAGGGGATCGATGAGCAGTTCTTC.

This clone appeared once. The chain links TRBV5-1 to TRBJ2-7; 7 bases are shared with TRBD1. Germline V gene data show CDR1 as SGHRS and CDR2 as YFSETQ. Losses at the gene ends were 9 bases for V and 7 bases for J; bases not matched to a gene: 16. This CDR3 spans 14 amino acids. The CDR3: CATNSGTESGEQYF. The DNA of the CDR3 is TGCGCCACCAACTCCGGGACAGAATCTGGGGAGCAGTACTTC.

V and J are TRBV6-4 and TRBJ2-2; no reliable D call. Germline V gene lookup returns CDR1 MRHNA and CDR2 SNTAGT. The V gene lost 2 bases and the J gene lost 3 bases, with 7 bases spanning the gap. The CDR3 contains 14 residues. The CDR3 nucleotides are TGTGCCAGCAGTGACCACCCTGACACCGGGGAGCTGTTTTTT. It codes for CASSDHPDTGELFF.

The J gene is TRBJ2-7, the V gene TRBV2; the D gene is possibly TRBD1 (6 bases). CDR1 is SNHLY, CDR2 FYNNEI, per germline. This CDR3 contains 15 residues. Trimming took off 6 bases at V and 0 bases at J, with 15 bases between the two ends. CDR3 loop: CASSRTEVSSYEQYF. CDR3 in DNA: TGTGCCAGCAGCCGGACAGAGGTTAGCTCCTACGAGCAGTACTTC.

This sequence joins TRBV6-5 and TRBJ1-1; no definite D call. The CDR3 has 15 amino acids. Germline V gene data show CDR1 as MNHEY and CDR2 as SVGAGI. V gave up 6 bases and J gave up 0 bases, with 14 bases separating them. The CDR3 protein is CASSPFGSMNTEAFF. Written as DNA, the CDR3 is TGTGCCAGCAGCCCTTTTGGATCCATGAACACTGAAGCTTTCTTT.

The rearrangement joins TRBV11-3 to TRBJ1-3; D is unclear. Germline-derived CDR1 and CDR2 are SGHNT and YENEEA. The CDR3 covers 15 residues. The V gene lost 5 bases and the J gene lost 0 bases, with 11 bases spanning the gap. This CDR3 reads CASSRHIDSGNTIYF. The CDR3 DNA follows: TGTGCCAGCAGCCGTCACATCGACTCTGGAAACACCATATATTTT.

This clone was observed a single time. The chain links TRBV11-2 to TRBJ1-1; D is ambiguous. Trimming removed 6 bases at V and 3 bases at J, with 11 bases between. The germline CDR1 and CDR2 sequences are SGHAT and FQNNGV. The CDR3 contains 13 residues. The CDR3 DNA follows: TGTGCCAGCAGTTTATACCGGGACACTGAAGCTTTCTTT. Protein: CASSLYRDTEAFF. The full variable domain, in which reference TRBV11-2 and TRBJ1-1 provide the parts outside the CDR3, is EAGVAQSPRYKIIEKRQSVAFWCNPISGHATLYWYQQILGQGPKLLIQFQNNGVVDDSQLPKDRFSAERLKGVDSTLKIQPAKLEDSAVYLCASSLYRDTEAFFGQGTRLTVV.

This clone has only one observation. V usage is TRBV29-1 and J usage is TRBJ2-2; D may correspond to TRBD1 or TRBD2 (5 bases each). Germline V CDR1 and CDR2: SQVTM, ANQGSEA. V was trimmed by 0 bases and J by 5 bases, leaving 10 bases between them. CDR3 size: 14 residues. CDR3: CSVEEGTRTGELFF. The CDR3 region has the DNA TGCAGCGTTGAAGAGGGGACGCGGACCGGGGAGCTGTTTTTT.

In this sample, this clone turned up once. This chain connects TRBV5-1 to TRBJ2-3, with D possibly matching TRBD2 (7 bases). The V and J ends lost 3 bases and 0 bases respectively, with 14 bases between them. From germline, CDR1 is SGHRS and CDR2 YFSETQ. There are 16 residues in the CDR3. CDR3 amino acids: CASSSPGGGSTDTQYF. The CDR3 DNA sequence: TGCGCCAGCAGCTCCCCGGGGGGCGGGAGCACAGATACGCAGTATTTT.

Comments on this clone: A much larger clonotype is one base distant, so this may be a read error. The identical CDR3 is also encoded by other nucleotide sequences in the sample. The CDR3 bases are TGTGCCAGCAGCTTGGGGGGCACAGATACGCAGTATTTT. It specifies CASSLGGTDTQYF. This rearrangement joins TRBV7-9 to TRBJ2-3; the D call may be TRBD1 or TRBD2 (5 bases each). V lost 3 bases and J 1 base, leaving 5 bases between the germline ends. Germline-derived CDR1 and CDR2 are SEHNR and FQNEAQ (reference sequence). This CDR3 region has 13 residues. Based on the CDR3 plus reference TRBV7-9 and TRBJ2-3, the full variable domain is DTGVSQNPRHKITKRGQNVTFRCDPISEHNRLYWYRQTLGQGPEFLTYFQNEAQLEKSRLLSDRFSAERPKGSFSTLEIQRTEQGDSAMYLCASSLGGTDTQYFGPGTRLTVL.